A selection of T cell receptor beta chains follows, all from one sample in a study of response to subunit inactivated influenza vaccine. Via MiXCR, TCRdb re-called the RT-PCR reads, giving one row per CDR3 protein. The sample has 550,000 to 800,000 distinct CDR3 sequences, approximately 14% seen once. Material: PBMCs from blood, obtained 11 to 12 days after vaccination. Every receptor here comes from a man over 45 who received an inactivated influenza vaccine. The CDR3 runs from the conserved cysteine through the conserved F or W. A D gene is named only where the DNA matches it firmly. The size entry is marked missing in some rows and otherwise reads once, few, many or a size class.

CDR3 protein: CASSRNYEQYF
CDR3 DNA: TGTGCCAGCAGCCGAAACTACGAGCAGTACTTC
clone size: many
J gene: TRBJ2-7
D gene: -
V gene: TRBV12-3/TRBV12-4

CDR3 protein: CASRLRAGTNTGELFF
CDR3 DNA: TGTGCCAGCAGGCTCAGGGCGGGGACGAACACCGGGGAGCTGTTTTTT
clone size: -
J gene: TRBJ2-2
D gene: -
V gene: TRBV11-2

CDR3 protein: CAWKPGPDIQYF
CDR3 DNA: TGTGCCTGGAAGCCGGGGCCGGACATTCAGTACTTC
clone size: many
J gene: TRBJ2-4
D gene: -
V gene: TRBV30

CDR3 protein: CASSPGLSTDTQYF
CDR3 DNA: TGTGCCAGCAGCCCAGGGCTTAGCACAGATACGCAGTATTTT
clone size: many
J gene: TRBJ2-3
D gene: -
V gene: TRBV7-2

CDR3 protein: CASSLDGSRSYEQYF
CDR3 DNA: TGTGCCAGCAGCTTAGATGGAAGCAGGTCGTACGAGCAGTACTTC
clone size: few
J gene: TRBJ2-7
D gene: -
V gene: TRBV11-2

CDR3 protein: CASSLSGRTIRSEAFF
CDR3 DNA: TGTGCCAGCAGCTTGTCTGGCAGAACGATTAGGTCTGAAGCTTTCTTT
clone size: few
J gene: TRBJ1-1
D gene: -
V gene: TRBV7-2

CDR3 protein: CAISESTLSSYEQYF
CDR3 DNA: TGTGCCATCAGTGAGTCTACTCTTAGCTCCTACGAGCAGTACTTC
clone size: few
J gene: TRBJ2-7
D gene: -
V gene: TRBV10-3

CDR3 protein: CASSESGLAKNIQYF
CDR3 DNA: TGTGCCAGCAGTGAAAGTGGGTTAGCCAAAAACATTCAGTACTTC
clone size: -
J gene: TRBJ2-4
D gene: -
V gene: TRBV2

CDR3 protein: CASSFESVEQFF
CDR3 DNA: TGCGCCAGCAGCTTTGAGTCCGTCGAGCAGTTCTTC
clone size: few
J gene: TRBJ2-1
D gene: -
V gene: TRBV5-1

CDR3 protein: CASSLRQASSGNTIYF
CDR3 DNA: TGTGCCAGCAGTTTACGACAGGCCAGCTCTGGAAACACCATATATTTT
clone size: -
J gene: TRBJ1-3
D gene: -
V gene: TRBV12-3/TRBV12-4

CDR3 protein: CSAHPGGRARNGELFF
CDR3 DNA: TGCAGTGCCCACCCTGGGGGGAGGGCCAGAAACGGGGAGCTGTTTTTT
clone size: few
J gene: TRBJ2-2
D gene: TRBD2
V gene: TRBV20-1

CDR3 protein: CASSLESSGGETQYF
CDR3 DNA: TGCGCCAGCAGCTTGGAATCTAGCGGGGGAGAGACCCAGTACTTC
clone size: many
J gene: TRBJ2-5
D gene: TRBD2
V gene: TRBV5-1

CDR3 protein: CASSYLKEVDTQYF
CDR3 DNA: TGTGCCAGCAGTTACCTAAAAGAGGTAGATACGCAGTATTTT
clone size: -
J gene: TRBJ2-3
D gene: -
V gene: TRBV6-2/TRBV6-3

CDR3 protein: CASSLSGPWVYQETQYF
CDR3 DNA: TGCGCCAGCAGCTTGAGTGGGCCGTGGGTGTACCAAGAGACCCAGTACTTC
clone size: many
J gene: TRBJ2-5
D gene: -
V gene: TRBV5-1

CDR3 protein: CASSRQGIRSNQPQHF
CDR3 DNA: TGTGCCAGCAGTCGACAGGGGATTAGGAGCAATCAGCCCCAGCATTTT
clone size: few
J gene: TRBJ1-5
D gene: TRBD1
V gene: TRBV5-5

CDR3 protein: CASSLEGQGGTPLHF
CDR3 DNA: TGTGCCAGCAGCTTAGAAGGCCAGGGGGGAACACCCCTCCACTTT
clone size: -
J gene: TRBJ1-6
D gene: TRBD1
V gene: TRBV7-9

CDR3 protein: CSARGGLAGASGVDTQYF
CDR3 DNA: TGCAGTGCTAGAGGGGGGCTAGCGGGGGCCTCGGGAGTAGATACGCAGTATTTT
clone size: -
J gene: TRBJ2-3
D gene: TRBD2
V gene: TRBV20-1

CDR3 protein: CASSLAQGDTQYF
CDR3 DNA: TGTGCCAGCAGCTTAGCACAGGGAGACACGCAGTATTTT
clone size: few
J gene: TRBJ2-3
D gene: -
V gene: TRBV7-6

CDR3 protein: CASSQDRGLAGVGTDTQYF
CDR3 DNA: TGCGCCAGCAGCCAAGATAGAGGACTAGCGGGGGTGGGAACAGATACGCAGTATTTT
clone size: -
J gene: TRBJ2-3
D gene: TRBD2
V gene: TRBV4-1

CDR3 protein: CASMSSGATYNEQFF
CDR3 DNA: TGTGCCAGCATGAGTAGCGGGGCAACCTACAATGAGCAGTTCTTC
clone size: few
J gene: TRBJ2-1
D gene: TRBD2
V gene: TRBV6-1

CDR3 protein: CASSIDRETEAFF
CDR3 DNA: TGTGCCAGTAGTATTGACAGGGAAACTGAAGCTTTCTTT
clone size: -
J gene: TRBJ1-1
D gene: TRBD1
V gene: TRBV19

CDR3 protein: CASRGATGIHYEQYF
CDR3 DNA: TGTGCCAGTCGGGGGGCTACTGGGATACACTACGAGCAGTACTTC
clone size: many
J gene: TRBJ2-7
D gene: -
V gene: TRBV12-3/TRBV12-4

CDR3 protein: CASSLAQIRASNEQFF
CDR3 DNA: TGTGCCAGCAGCTTAGCACAAATCCGTGCGTCCAATGAGCAGTTCTTC
clone size: -
J gene: TRBJ2-1
D gene: -
V gene: TRBV7-2

CDR3 protein: CASSPDTTAIQYF
CDR3 DNA: TGTGCCAGCAGCCCGGACACTACAGCCATTCAGTACTTC
clone size: -
J gene: TRBJ2-4
D gene: -
V gene: TRBV9

CDR3 protein: CASSVAGAPYEQYF
CDR3 DNA: TGTGCCAGCAGCGTAGCTGGGGCTCCCTACGAGCAGTACTTC
clone size: -
J gene: TRBJ2-7
D gene: -
V gene: TRBV9

CDR3 protein: CATSGQGWETQYF
CDR3 DNA: TGTGCCACCAGCGGACAGGGGTGGGAGACCCAGTACTTC
clone size: -
J gene: TRBJ2-5
D gene: TRBD1
V gene: TRBV24-1

CDR3 protein: CASSQDWGREQFF
CDR3 DNA: TGTGCCAGCAGCCAAGACTGGGGTCGTGAGCAGTTCTTC
clone size: many
J gene: TRBJ2-1
D gene: -
V gene: TRBV4-2

CDR3 protein: CASSQRTGVLETQYF
CDR3 DNA: TGTGCCAGCAGCCAGCGGACAGGGGTACTAGAGACCCAGTACTTC
clone size: -
J gene: TRBJ2-5
D gene: TRBD1
V gene: TRBV3-1

CDR3 protein: CASSFRGASDEQYF
CDR3 DNA: TGTGCCAGCAGTTTTCGCGGGGCTTCGGACGAGCAGTACTTC
clone size: many
J gene: TRBJ2-7
D gene: -
V gene: TRBV28

CDR3 protein: CASSSSGLASSQYF
CDR3 DNA: TGTGCCAGCAGCTCCTCAGGACTAGCGTCGTCCCAGTACTTC
clone size: -
J gene: TRBJ2-5
D gene: TRBD2
V gene: TRBV7-2

CDR3 protein: CASSPRAGGNSPLHF
CDR3 DNA: TGTGCCAGCAGCCCTAGAGCAGGGGGCAATTCACCCCTCCACTTT
clone size: few
J gene: TRBJ1-6
D gene: TRBD1
V gene: TRBV7-2

CDR3 protein: CSVELEYGYEQYF
CDR3 DNA: TGCAGCGTTGAACTGGAATATGGCTACGAGCAGTACTTC
clone size: -
J gene: TRBJ2-7
D gene: -
V gene: TRBV29-1